The source of this TCR beta chain is a study of glioma-infiltrating T cells after dendritic cell vaccination. TCRB CDR3 was amplified from 2 ug genomic DNA or less. The primer mix had 60 V beta and 13 J beta primers. Assay: immunoSEQ multiplex PCR; the TCRdb copy retains only in-frame clones and omits some. The data hold 90,000 to 95,000 clones, with approximately 78% observed a single time. The time point was: after dendritic cell vaccination, including at tumor progression/relapse. The CDR3 is made up of 17 amino acids. The germline CDR1 and CDR2 sequences are SGHDT and YYEEEE. V lost 1 base and J lost 3; bases outside the gene matches: 7.

This TCR came from a human donor with glioblastoma. The chain is built from TRBV5-6 and TRBJ2-2, with 9 bases that match TRBD2. The specimen was blood, collected after dendritic cell vaccination. The CDR3 coding sequence is TGTGCCAGCAGCTTGCTAGGCGGGGGGGTCCACACCGGGGAGCTGTTTTTT. Translating gives CASSLLGGGVHTGELFF.